This T cell receptor (beta chain) was recovered during a study of circulating CD8 cells and anti-PD-1 response in melanoma. Study-level information: Responders had complete or partial responses; non-responders had stable or progressive disease.

Germline V gene data show CDR1 as DFQATT and CDR2 as SNEGSKA (reference sequence). This CDR3 comprises 8 residues. Live CD3+CD8+TCRalphabeta+ cells were sorted into four subsets by PD-1 and/or TIGIT. By its share, this clonotype is medium-sized. Its target is not known. Regarding the study as a whole: DNEG was most diverse; TIGIT repertoires were least diverse. Tumor reactivity was tested by peptide assays on expanded sorted subsets. Published repertoire comparisons used only baseline and M1 samples.

Each library started from 15 ng of total RNA using the QIAseq Immune Repertoire TCR panel. TCRdb reanalysed the reads using MiXCR and keeps one entry per CDR3 protein. The sample holds over a thousand distinct CDR3 sequences, more than 5.5% seen once. Here the sequenced sample was CD8+ T cells from PBMCs, taken at baseline or after one month of anti-PD-1 therapy (not recorded which). The source is a human donor with melanoma. V is TRBV20-1 and J is TRBJ2-1; D is uncertain. The CDR3 bases are TGCAGCTCCAATGAGCAGTTCTTC. Protein product: CSSNEQFF.